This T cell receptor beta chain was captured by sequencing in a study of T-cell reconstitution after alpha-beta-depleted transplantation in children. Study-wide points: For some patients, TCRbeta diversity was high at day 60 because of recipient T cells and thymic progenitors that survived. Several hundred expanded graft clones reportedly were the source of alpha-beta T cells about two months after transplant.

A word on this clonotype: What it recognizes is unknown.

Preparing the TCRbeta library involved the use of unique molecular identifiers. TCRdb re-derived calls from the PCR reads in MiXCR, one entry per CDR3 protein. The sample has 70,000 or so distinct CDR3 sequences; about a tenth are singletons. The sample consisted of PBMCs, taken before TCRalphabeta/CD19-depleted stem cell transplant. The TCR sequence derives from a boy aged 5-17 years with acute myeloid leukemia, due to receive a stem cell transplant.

The CDR3 coding sequence is TGTGCCAGCAGCACCCCGGAGGCCGGGGGCACTGAAGCTTTCTTT. Translated: CASSTPEAGGTEAFF. The chain recombines TRBV7-9 with TRBJ1-1, with TRBD1 as a possible D gene (5 bases). The germline CDR1 and CDR2 sequences are SEHNR and FQNEAQ (reference sequence). Trimming removed 5 bases from V and 4 bases from J, with 17 bases in between. CDR3 length: 15 residues.